What follows are 14 T cell receptor beta chains derived from one specimen sequenced in a study of cytomegalovirus exposure and HLA in healthy donors. The PCR ran on 60 Vbeta and 13 Jbeta primers. The data were produced by immunoSEQ multiplex PCR, yet TCRdb's version contains in-frame clones alone and is incomplete. Of 150,000 or so clones listed, 80% were seen once; the top ten hold roughly 5.5%. The source material was PBMCs. These TCRs come from a woman in her forties in good health and CMV-seropositive.

The chain couples TRBV19 to TRBJ1-5; 12 bases are shared with TRBD1. Looked up from germline, CDR1 is LNHDA and CDR2 is SQIVND (reference sequence). The V segment lost 5 bases and the J segment 2 bases; nucleotides outside the gene matches: 4. The CDR3 totals 16 residues. The CDR3 reads CASSSGQGARNQPQHF. CDR3 DNA sequence: TGTGCCAGTAGTTCGGGACAGGGGGCGCGCAATCAGCCCCAGCATTTT.

J is TRBJ1-5 and V is TRBV5-4; 11 positions agree with TRBD1. Germline CDR1 reads SGHNT; CDR2 reads YYREEE (reference sequence). The CDR3 consists of 13 residues. V lost 3 bases, J lost 11 bases, and 4 bases stayed unmatched. The CDR3 DNA reads TGTGCCAGCAGCTGGGACAGGGGGGAGTCCCAGCATTTT. This encodes CASSWDRGESQHF.

The chain carries TRBV29-1 and TRBJ1-1; D unclear. CDR1 and CDR2 from the germline V gene are SQVTM and ANQGSEA. The V and J ends lost 7 bases and 1 base respectively, with 10 bases between them. This CDR3 comprises 12 residues. CDR3 loop: CSADYKNTEAFF. The CDR3 region has the DNA TGCAGCGCCGACTACAAGAACACTGAAGCTTTCTTT.

The chain links TRBV18 to TRBJ1-1; a possible D gene is TRBD1 (6 bases). The CDR3 spans 14 residues. V lost 5 bases to trimming and J lost 5 bases, with 15 bases between them. CDR1 and CDR2 (germline): KGHSH, LQKENI. This chain's CDR3 is CASSATGLGTEAFF. The DNA of the CDR3 is TGTGCCAGCTCAGCTACAGGGTTGGGGACTGAAGCTTTCTTT.

The chain is built from TRBV19 and TRBJ1-5; no definite D call. Trimming pared 0 bases from V and 6 bases from J, leaving 9 bases between. The CDR3 runs to 14 residues. The germline V gene encodes CDR1 LNHDA and CDR2 SQIVND (reference sequence). The CDR3 nucleotides are TGTGCCAGTAGTATAGACAGTTCTGGTCAGCCCCAGCATTTT. Amino acids: CASSIDSSGQPQHF. The entire variable domain, with the rest obtained from reference TRBV19 and TRBJ1-5, is as follows: DGGITQSPKYLFRKEGQNVTLSCEQNLNHDAMYWYRQDPGQGLRLIYYSQIVNDFQKGDIAEGYSVSREKKESFPLTVTSAQKNPTAFYLCASSIDSSGQPQHFGDGTRLSIL.

The chain links TRBV7-9 to TRBJ2-2, with a tentative D call TRBD1 (5 bases). Germline CDR1 is SEHNR and CDR2 is FQNEAQ (reference sequence). The CDR3 totals 16 residues. Trimming removed 4 bases at V and 5 bases at J, with 17 bases between. This CDR3 reads CASSSPRAEATGELFF. For the CDR3, the DNA is TGTGCCAGCAGCTCCCCCAGGGCGGAAGCTACCGGGGAGCTGTTTTTT.

The V call is TRBV7-8, the J call TRBJ2-7; D gene ambiguous. Germline-derived CDR1 and CDR2 are SGHVS and FQNEAQ. The germline V and J ends were trimmed by 1 base and 3 bases, with 7 bases remaining between them. The CDR3 spans 13 residues. CDR3: CASSLGLNYEQYF. CDR3 coding DNA: TGTGCCAGCAGCTTAGGTTTAAACTACGAGCAGTACTTC.

The rearrangement links TRBV2 to TRBJ1-3; a weak D match, TRBD1 (6 bases). V dropped 7 bases and J dropped 4 bases, with 17 bases sitting between them. CDR3 length: 15 amino acids. The germline gives CDR1 SNHLY, CDR2 FYNNEI. CDR3 sequence: CASNPGHRLGNTIYF. CDR3 bases: TGTGCCAGCAACCCGGGACACCGCTTGGGAAACACCATATATTTT.

This chain joins TRBV5-1 and TRBJ2-7, with unresolved D. V lost 1 base to trimming and J lost 0 bases, with 8 bases between them. The length of the CDR3 is 14 residues. CDR1 SGHRS and CDR2 YFSETQ come from the germline V gene. CDR3 in amino acids: CASSLYGLSYEQYF. In DNA, the CDR3 is TGCGCCAGCAGCTTGTATGGCCTCTCCTACGAGCAGTACTTC.

The chain joins TRBV5-1 to TRBJ2-4; possibly TRBD1 for D (6 bases). This CDR3 comprises 16 residues. Germline CDR1 SGHRS, CDR2 YFSETQ. With 1 base removed from V and 4 bases from J, the gap between germline ends came to 15 bases. CDR3 bases: TGCGCCAGCAGCTTGATATTTGCCCAGGGGAAAAACATTCAGTACTTC. Translation gives CASSLIFAQGKNIQYF.

This chain links TRBV10-2 with TRBJ1-5; the match to TRBD1 covers 8 bases. In germline, CDR1 is WSHSY, CDR2 SAAADI. Losses at the gene ends were 4 bases for V and 4 bases for J; bases not matched to a gene: 12. The CDR3 extends over 17 amino acids. DNA of the CDR3: TGCGCCAGCAGTGGGACAGGGAAGGGCTGGGAAAATCAGCCCCAGCATTTT. It yields the protein CASSGTGKGWENQPQHF.

This clone was picked up one time. The chain's CDR3 is CASSASGGVYSNQPQHF. CDR3 coding DNA: TGTGCCAGCAGTGCTTCTGGGGGGGTTTATAGCAATCAGCCCCAGCATTTT. The rearrangement uses TRBV6-1 and TRBJ1-5; a possible D gene is TRBD1 (5 bases). The CDR3 spans 17 residues. V lost 4 bases to trimming and J lost 0 bases, with 16 bases between them. Per the germline V gene, CDR1 is MNHNS and CDR2 is SASEGT.

V usage is TRBV6-5 and J usage is TRBJ1-5; D remains unclear. Trimming cost V 5 bases and J 5 bases, with 13 bases left between them. Germline CDR1 reads MNHEY; CDR2 reads SVGAGI. This CDR3 has 14 residues. CDR3 bases: TGTGCCAGCAGTGGATTCGGACTAGATCAGCCCCAGCATTTT. Its protein is CASSGFGLDQPQHF.

This chain connects TRBV5-6 to TRBJ2-3; 7 nucleotides match TRBD1. The trim removed 2 bases at V and 0 bases at J, leaving 12 bases unmatched. There are 18 residues in the CDR3. Per germline, CDR1 SGHDT and CDR2 YYEEEE. The CDR3 here is CASSFRWTGSASTDTQYF. The DNA of the CDR3 is TGTGCCAGCAGCTTTCGTTGGACAGGATCAGCTAGCACAGATACGCAGTATTTT.